This T cell receptor (beta chain) was observed in a study of shared clonotypes between healthy human individuals (dated by TCRdb to about 2020). Describing the broader study: A few men and two women, aged 18 to 49 years, made up the cohort. For each donor, CD4 naive and CD4 memory were each run on three plates, CD8 naive on two plates, and CD8 memory on one plate. To estimate repertoire size and how much clonotypes are shared between individuals, the study performed deep sequencing of blood TCR repertoires from roughly five healthy adults. To increase sequencing depth and limit assay-specific biases, different laboratories used diverse techniques to prepare libraries and sequence TCR repertoires. Per donor, leukapheresis produced somewhere between about 0.9 and 9 billion PBMCs. Overall study results and their limits: Because the study included a small number of donors, the genetic and exposure-history diversity represented was limited. Compared with non-shared clonotypes, clonotypes shared by all four sorted-subset donors had higher generation probabilities. Pairwise subsampling led to the expectation that sequencing depth would affect the degree of clonotype sharing among donors. Sampling was restricted to blood, and TCR repertoires in tissue are likely to differ from TCR repertoires in blood. Even with the large sequencing depth, rarefaction of the sorted-subset datasets indicated that sequencing was incomplete. When a few donors were compared, the shared fraction of clonotypes was around 4.6% for naive CD4, around 3.5% for naive CD8, more than 2% for memory CD4, and roughly 0.4% for memory CD8. Naive subsets generally had larger estimated clonotype richness than memory subsets did.

For the CD8 naive samples, CD45RO-negative cells were positively selected for CCR7, yielding a CD45RA+CCR7+ population from which TemRA cells were excluded. The donors were healthy, HIV-negative adults with no recently reported acute infections or vaccinations. Only Caucasian adults living in Nashville, Tennessee, USA were represented among the donors. After blood collection by leukapheresis, PBMCs were isolated using Ficoll-Histopaque density gradient centrifugation and then cryopreserved in the vapor phase of liquid nitrogen. Analytical flow cytometry was used to check the purity and quantity of each magnetically sorted T cell population. Each sorted fraction had its genomic DNA isolated and then quantified by UV absorbance on a Nanodrop 2000c. This clone was seen a handful of times. There is no known antigen for this receptor. No base quality information exists; no much larger clone differs at one position.

Using the deep immunoSEQ assay, multiplex PCR amplified TCR CDR3 regions from genomic DNA. Extracted genomic DNA from each cell subset was distributed evenly across all wells of several immunoSEQ 96-well plates, and each plate was treated as a replicate. For sorted subsets, each replicate PCR was loaded with roughly 0.2 ug genomic DNA, equivalent to approximately 27,000 T cell genomes. Purified libraries were quantified with a Qubit 3.0 fluorometer, sized on a Bioanalyzer 2100, and re-quantified with the KAPA Library Quantification kit. Every immunoSEQ 96-well plate was sequenced on a separate single-read 150-cycle Illumina NextSeq 550 flow cell. The study's own analysis went as follows. Because the immunoSEQ output included only junctional sequences and no quality scores, the filtering could not be the same as the filtering used for full-length reads. To assign V/J genes and CDR3, sequences were annotated using PyIR, a Python wrapper for IgBLAST v1.9, with IMGT germline references. Reads with weak V/J assignments (E-value above 1e-6), missing CDR3, stop codons, out-of-frame junctions, or ambiguous translated residues were removed. V3J clonotypes were defined by identical inferred V gene, J gene, and CDR3 amino acid sequence. Percentage overlap between repertoires was computed as shared unique clonotypes divided by the size of the smaller repertoire. RTK rarefaction, the Chao1 estimator, and Recon v2.1 estimates of unobserved clonotypes were used to assess repertoire richness. For all TCRbeta clonotypes obtained by the gDNA method from several donors, generation probabilities were computed with OLGA. The table was pulled from immuneACCESS by TCRdb, which kept in-frame rearrangements only. Such tables lose some clones; where checked, under half of the loss comes from unresolved V genes, and the rest has no known cause. That table is the source of V, J and clone size, and D and trimming were worked out from the DNA. Here the sample has around 2,000,000 clones; approximately 94% occur a single time. Clones ranked in the top ten supply less than 1.5% of the sample.

This TCR was recovered from a man younger than 35 in good health. The sample taken for sequencing was naive CD8+ T cells sorted from blood. In light of the paper, this sample's cell subset or site label describes: CD45RA+CCR7+.

The DNA reads as follows: TGCGCCAGCAGCTTGAGCGGACAGGGAGATGGCTACACCTTC. This yields the protein CASSLSGQGDGYTF. This receptor chain uses TRBV5-1 and TRBJ1-2; a stretch of 8 junction bases matches TRBD1. The germline V and J ends show losses of 1 base and 6 bases respectively, and no gene match explains 5 bases of the junction. The cysteine opens and the phenylalanine closes a CDR3 of 14 amino acids. The read is trimmed to its CDR3 DNA, 42 bases read in frame from base 1. CDR1 is given as SGHRS and CDR2 as YFSETQ, both from the germline V gene.